The 22 T cell receptor beta chains below all came from one sample that was sequenced in a study of CD8 T cells in Susac syndrome. After extraction with the RNeasy kit, roughly 0.45 to 1 ug of the RNA was reverse transcribed using random hexamers. TCRdb reprocessed the immunoSEQ multiplex PCR reads via MiXCR and lists one record per CDR3 protein. The sample consists of 150,000 to 200,000 distinct CDR3 sequences, around 94% of them appearing once. Sequencing was performed on CD4+ T cells from PBMCs. These receptors all stem from a human donor in good health.

The chain employs TRBV12-5 and TRBJ2-3; weak D call: TRBD2 (5 bases). V lost 7 bases and J 2 bases, leaving 7 bases between the germline ends. The CDR3 has 12 amino acids. Germline V gene lookup returns CDR1 LGHNT and CDR2 FRNRAP. The CDR3 nucleotides read TGTGCTAGTGACGGGGACACAGATACGCAGTATTTT. Residues: CASDGDTDTQYF.

The V and J genes are TRBV9 and TRBJ2-3; D ambiguous. Looked up from germline, CDR1 is SGDLS and CDR2 is YYNGEE. V was clipped by 5 bases and J by 6 bases, with 10 bases between them. The CDR3 covers 12 residues. DNA of the CDR3: TGTGCCAGCAGTCCCATTTGGGATACGCAGTATTTT. This translates into CASSPIWDTQYF.

The chain carries TRBV5-1 and TRBJ1-1; a weak D match, TRBD1 (6 bases). The germline V gene encodes CDR1 SGHRS and CDR2 YFSETQ. V dropped 4 bases and J dropped 3 bases, with 16 bases sitting between them. This CDR3 region has 15 residues. The DNA for the CDR3 is TGCGCCAGCAGCCGAGACACACGGACAGACACTGAAGCTTTCTTT. Translating it yields CASSRDTRTDTEAFF. The whole variable domain, remainder taken from reference TRBV5-1 and TRBJ1-1, is KAGVTQTPRYLIKTRGQQVTLSCSPISGHRSVSWYQQTPGQGLQFLFEYFSETQRNKGNFPGRFSGRQFSNSRSEMNVSTLELGDSALYLCASSRDTRTDTEAFFGQGTRLTVV.

The chain joins TRBV29-1 to TRBJ2-3; 7 positions match TRBD2. J was trimmed by 8 bases and V by 6 bases; bases with no gene match: 8. The CDR3 loop spans 12 amino acids. In germline, CDR1 is SQVTM, CDR2 ANQGSEA. The DNA of the CDR3 is TGCAGCGTGGGAGGACTAGGTGGTACGCAGTATTTT. This codes for CSVGGLGGTQYF.

This sequence joins TRBV15 and TRBJ1-2, with 7 bases that match TRBD1. The CDR3 is 13 amino acids. The germline CDR1 and CDR2 sequences are LNHNV and YYDKDF (reference sequence). The junction had 7 bases not matched to a gene; V was cut back by 8 bases and J by 4 bases. The CDR3 region has the DNA TGTGCCACCTCCAAAGGGACAGTCTATGGCTACACCTTC. Its protein product is CATSKGTVYGYTF.

The rearrangement uses TRBV29-1 and TRBJ2-4; possibly TRBD1 or TRBD2 for D (5 bases each). Trimming shortened V by 4 bases and J by 0 bases, and 10 bases separated the two germline ends. This CDR3 comprises 14 residues. The germline CDR1 and CDR2 sequences are SQVTM and ANQGSEA. CDR3 DNA sequence: TGCAGCGTTGGAGGGGTTCTAGCCAAAAACATTCAGTACTTC. Encoded protein: CSVGGVLAKNIQYF.

The CDR3 sequence is CASSQGPPGTQYF. The CDR3 DNA is TGTGCCAGCAGCCAAGGACCACCGGGGACCCAGTACTTC. This chain connects TRBV14 to TRBJ2-5; no clear D gene. Germline CDR1 reads SGHDN; CDR2 reads FVKESK. V was shortened by 1 base and J by 7 bases, with 10 bases between the two germline ends. The CDR3 totals 13 residues. Full variable domain (remainder filled in from reference TRBV14 and TRBJ2-5): EAGVTQFPSHSVIEKGQTVTLRCDPISGHDNLYWYRRVMGKEIKFLLHFVKESKQDESGMPNNRFLAERTGGTYSTLKVQPAELEDSGVYFCASSQGPPGTQYFGPGTRLLVL.

The chain joins TRBV9 to TRBJ2-3; tentative D call: TRBD2 (6 bases). Germline V lookup: CDR1 SGDLS, CDR2 YYNGEE. V lost 5 bases, J lost 11 bases, and 15 bases lay in between. The CDR3 has 12 amino acids. The CDR3 DNA reads TGTGCCAGCAGTGGCGGGGACTTTCTGCAGTATTTT. Residues: CASSGGDFLQYF.

The V gene is TRBV7-9, the J gene TRBJ2-7; D uncertain. Between the trimmed V and J ends, which lost 0 bases and 5 bases, there was a span of 14 bases. The CDR3 runs 15 residues. Germline CDR1 and CDR2: SEHNR and FQNEAQ (reference sequence). This CDR3 reads CASSLATLNNHEQYF. CDR3 bases: TGTGCCAGCAGCTTAGCGACACTTAATAATCACGAGCAGTACTTC.

This chain connects TRBV30 to TRBJ1-1, with no clear D. The V gene lost 2 bases and the J gene lost 3 bases, with 7 bases spanning the gap. Looked up from germline, CDR1 is GTSNPN and CDR2 is SVGIG (reference sequence). This CDR3 spans 12 amino acids. The CDR3 nucleotides are TGTGCCTGGAGTCACGGCCACACTGAAGCTTTCTTT. Amino acids: CAWSHGHTEAFF. The whole variable domain, remainder taken from reference TRBV30 and TRBJ1-1, is SQTIHQWPATLVQPVGSPLSLECTVEGTSNPNLYWYRQAAGRGLQLLFYSVGIGQISSEVPQNLSASRPQDRQFILSSKKLLLSDSGFYLCAWSHGHTEAFFGQGTRLTVV.

The CDR3 protein is CAWSGTDIYNEQFF. The CDR3 DNA sequence: TGTGCCTGGAGCGGGACGGATATATACAATGAGCAGTTCTTC. The chain uses TRBV30 and TRBJ2-1, with D possibly being TRBD1 or TRBD2 (5 bases each). Trimming shortened V by 3 bases and J by 4 bases, and 13 bases separated the two germline ends. The CDR3 is 14 amino acids. Germline V CDR1 and CDR2: GTSNPN, SVGIG (reference sequence). Combining the CDR3 with reference TRBV30 and TRBJ2-1 gives the whole variable domain SQTIHQWPATLVQPVGSPLSLECTVEGTSNPNLYWYRQAAGRGLQLLFYSVGIGQISSEVPQNLSASRPQDRQFILSSKKLLLSDSGFYLCAWSGTDIYNEQFFGPGTRLTVL.

The rearrangement joins TRBV4-3 to TRBJ2-7; 8 bases agree with TRBD1. With V trimmed by 4 bases and J by 5 bases, 7 bases remained unmatched. Germline V gene sequence: CDR1 LGHNA, CDR2 YSLEER. The CDR3 covers 14 residues. CDR3 region: CASSLRTGFDEQYF. The CDR3 nucleotides read TGCGCCAGCAGCCTACGGACAGGGTTTGACGAGCAGTACTTC.

The genes are TRBV4-2 and TRBJ2-3, with D possibly TRBD1 on 5 matching bases. V lost 5 bases and J lost 2, with 8 bases in between. Per the germline V gene, CDR1 is LGHNA and CDR2 is YNFKEQ. This CDR3 is 13 amino acids long. CDR3 residues: CASSGASTDTQYF. CDR3 DNA sequence: TGTGCCAGCAGCGGGGCATCCACAGATACGCAGTATTTT.

The chain combines TRBV13 with TRBJ1-2; unclear D gene. The length of the CDR3 is 12 residues. V was shortened by 1 base and J by 6 bases, with 6 bases between the two germline ends. Germline V gene sequence: CDR1 PRHDT, CDR2 FYEKMQ (reference sequence). The CDR3 nucleotides read TGTGCCAGCAGCTTAGCCGGGGATGGCTACACCTTC. It yields the protein CASSLAGDGYTF.

This chain uses TRBV3-1 with TRBJ2-5; D is ambiguous. The V gene's germline CDR1 is LGHDT and CDR2 YNNKEL (reference sequence). Deletions cut 3 bases from V and 3 bases from J, with 5 bases between. There are 12 residues in the CDR3. This chain's CDR3 is CASSQNEETQYF. CDR3 DNA sequence: TGTGCCAGCAGCCAGAACGAAGAGACCCAGTACTTC.

The V and J genes are TRBV12-3 or TRBV12-4 and TRBJ2-7; 7 nucleotides agree with TRBD2. V trimming: 3 bases; J trimming: 6 bases; junction bases outside the gene matches: 8. The CDR3 has 14 amino acids. CDR3 bases: TGTGCCAGCAGTTTGGAGGGAGGGCGAGGCGAGCAGTACTTC. Its translation is CASSLEGGRGEQYF.

The chain employs TRBV11-2 and TRBJ2-3, with 7 bases identical to TRBD2. Germline CDR1 and CDR2: SGHAT and FQNNGV. This CDR3 is built from 15 residues. The trim removed 4 bases at V and 1 base at J, leaving 5 bases unmatched. The CDR3 region has the DNA TGTGCCAGCAGCTCGGACACTAGCGGCACAGATACGCAGTATTTT. The encoded protein is CASSSDTSGTDTQYF.

The V gene is TRBV5-1, the J gene TRBJ2-7; possible D gene TRBD1, 6 bases. In germline, CDR1 is SGHRS, CDR2 YFSETQ. CDR3 length equals 13 residues. Trimming took off 2 bases at V and 3 bases at J, with 9 bases between the two ends. CDR3 nucleotide sequence: TGCGCCAGCAGCTTCTGGGGACACTACGAGCAGTACTTC. It is translated as CASSFWGHYEQYF. The entire variable domain, with the rest obtained from reference TRBV5-1 and TRBJ2-7, is as follows: KAGVTQTPRYLIKTRGQQVTLSCSPISGHRSVSWYQQTPGQGLQFLFEYFSETQRNKGNFPGRFSGRQFSNSRSEMNVSTLELGDSALYLCASSFWGHYEQYFGPGTRLTVT.

The chain is built from TRBV4-2 and TRBJ2-3; D perhaps matches TRBD1 (6 bases). Germline CDR1 reads LGHNA; CDR2 reads YNFKEQ. V was shortened by 3 bases and J by 5 bases, with 15 bases between the two germline ends. The CDR3 sequence is 15 residues long. The DNA for the CDR3 is TGTGCCAGCAGCCATCGAGGGGGTTCGGAAGATACGCAGTATTTT. Amino acids: CASSHRGGSEDTQYF.

This clonotype was found once. The rearrangement joins TRBV6-6 to TRBJ1-1, with D unresolved. Germline CDR1 MNHNY, CDR2 SVGAGI (reference sequence). V was shortened by 6 bases and J by 6 bases, with 14 bases between the two germline ends. This CDR3 has 13 residues. Written as DNA, the CDR3 is TGTGCCAGCAGCCTCGAAGCTAGCTCTGAAGCTTTCTTT. Amino acids: CASSLEASSEAFF.

The chain uses TRBV25-1 and TRBJ2-5; a weak D match, TRBD1 (5 bases). Germline values: CDR1 MGHDK, CDR2 SYGVNS. This CDR3 has 14 amino acids. The V and J ends lost 4 bases and 5 bases respectively, with 14 bases between them. CDR3 region: CASSVLGAGETQYF. CDR3 in DNA: TGTGCCAGCAGTGTTCTAGGGGCCGGGGAGACCCAGTACTTC.

This chain connects TRBV15 to TRBJ2-1; no reliable D call. V lost 1 base and J lost 5, with 6 bases in between. The CDR3 consists of 13 residues. CDR1 LNHNV and CDR2 YYDKDF come from the germline V gene (reference sequence). The CDR3 protein is CATSRGPDNEQFF. The CDR3 nucleotides read TGTGCCACCAGCAGAGGGCCGGACAATGAGCAGTTCTTC.